This TCR beta chain was identified in a study of T-cell reconstitution after alpha-beta-depleted transplantation in children. This clonotype has only a few counts. It was with unique molecular identifiers that the TCRbeta library was prepared. TCRdb ran MiXCR on the PCR reads and lists one entry per CDR3 protein. The repertoire holds 450,000 to 500,000 distinct CDR3 sequences, around 13% seen once, with around 5.8% in the top ten. The length of the CDR3 is 14 residues. Germline CDR1 and CDR2: SNHLY and FYNNEI. Losses at the gene ends were 4 bases for V and 2 bases for J; bases not matched to a gene: 4.

The genes are TRBV2 and TRBJ1-2, with TRBD1 identical over 7 bases. The sequence derives from a human donor who donated a stem cell graft to a child with combined immunodeficiency. The sequencing here drew on PBMCs from the stem cell graft donor, taken from the stem cell graft. The DNA of the CDR3 is TGTGCCAGCAGTGCACTACAGGGGAACTATGGCTACACCTTC. This codes for CASSALQGNYGYTF.